This record looks at one TCR beta chain sequence and its context. Its target is unknown. This may be a read error: a much more frequent sequence differs by one nucleotide. The source of the sample is a study of regulatory T cells in long-lasting Graves disease. Time point described: persistent/refractory GD, antithyroid drugs over 5 years with positive TRAb. Making the TCR library involved RNA that had been extracted from PBMCs. Study findings and constraints: Accuracy might have suffered from few samples. Clonotypes that were public and shared totalled 2,500 to 3,000 in persistent patients versus 750 to 1,000 in new patients.

Through Arm-PCR of CDR3 regions and iRepertoire HTBI primers, TCR beta libraries were built. TCRdb re-called the multiplex PCR reads with MiXCR, one entry per CDR3 protein. This sample carries around 400,000 distinct CDR3 sequences, roughly 23% of them seen once, and the ten largest clones take roughly an eighth. CDR1 MNHGY and CDR2 SVAAGI come from the germline V gene. The CDR3 spans 15 residues. The sequenced sample was peripheral blood mononuclear cells (PBMCs), obtained when the disease was refractory, from a patient treated with antithyroid drugs. The chain uses TRBV6-9 and TRBJ2-7, with TRBD2 matching 12 bases. This TCR derives from a female donor with Graves disease. The CDR3 region is CASSSGLAGRNERYF. CDR3 nucleotide sequence: TGTGCCAGCAGTTCTGGACTAGCGGGAAGGAACGAGCGGTACTTC.